One and the same sample provided the 14 T cell receptor beta chains below, sequenced in a study of T cells in Graves' hyperthyroidism and ophthalmopathy. RNA transcripts provided the source from which TCR beta CDR3 regions were amplified. The TCR CDR3 was amplified in a first-round RT-PCR using the HTBI primer set. MiXCR, run by TCRdb on the multiplex PCR reads, gives a single entry per CDR3 protein. The sample carries about 480,000 distinct CDR3 sequences, around 15% recorded once. The source material was blood. These receptors came from a woman aged 18-29 years with Graves' hyperthyroidism.

A word on this clonotype: This could be a read error, since a much larger clone is one nucleotide away. The V call is TRBV11-2, the J call TRBJ2-5; TRBD1 matches 10 bases. Trimming removed 5 bases from V and 5 bases from J; junction bases left unmatched: 11. The CDR3 loop spans 16 amino acids. Per the germline V gene, CDR1 is SGHAT and CDR2 is FQNNGV. CDR3 region: CASSVRDRGFPETQYF. The DNA for the CDR3 is TGTGCCAGCAGCGTCCGGGACAGGGGTTTCCCGGAGACCCAGTACTTC.

This clonotype was counted many times. The rearrangement uses TRBV19 and TRBJ1-5; D gene unclear. V gave up 2 bases and J gave up 1 base, with 0 bases separating them. CDR3 length equals 12 residues. CDR1 and CDR2 (germline): LNHDA, SQIVND (reference sequence). CDR3: CASSISNQPQHF. The DNA for the CDR3 is TGTGCCAGTAGTATAAGCAATCAGCCCCAGCATTTT. The entire variable domain, with the rest obtained from reference TRBV19 and TRBJ1-5, is as follows: DGGITQSPKYLFRKEGQNVTLSCEQNLNHDAMYWYRQDPGQGLRLIYYSQIVNDFQKGDIAEGYSVSREKKESFPLTVTSAQKNPTAFYLCASSISNQPQHFGDGTRLSIL.

This clonotype was found many times. The rearrangement uses TRBV30 and TRBJ2-1; 8 bases fit TRBD2. The CDR3 has 17 amino acids. J gave up 1 base and V 4 bases, and 12 bases lay outside the gene matches. Per germline, CDR1 GTSNPN and CDR2 SVGIG (reference sequence). The CDR3 here is CAWIWTSRLFSYNEQFF. Written as DNA, the CDR3 is TGTGCCTGGATCTGGACTAGCCGACTCTTTTCCTACAATGAGCAGTTCTTC.

The chain employs TRBV19 and TRBJ1-2; possible D gene TRBD1, 6 bases. Germline assignment: CDR1 LNHDA and CDR2 SQIVND (reference sequence). Trimming pared 4 bases from V and 4 bases from J, leaving 13 bases between. CDR3 size: 14 residues. CDR3 region: CASSTRDKSYGYTF. In DNA, the CDR3 is TGTGCCAGTAGTACCCGGGACAAGAGCTATGGCTACACCTTC.

DNA for the CDR3: TGCAGTGCTGACTTAGCGGGAGAGAGCAACGAGCAGTACTTC. It is translated as CSADLAGESNEQYF. The chain combines TRBV20-1 with TRBJ2-7, with 9 bases identical to TRBD2. Trimming at V came to 5 bases and at J to 5 bases, leaving 10 bases not matched to a gene. The V gene's germline CDR1 is DFQATT and CDR2 SNEGSKA (reference sequence). The CDR3 sequence is 14 residues long.

This clonotype was observed at least ten times. The chain is built from TRBV6-5 and TRBJ1-3; D is unclear. Germline loops: CDR1 MNHEY, CDR2 SVGAGI. Trimming removed 3 bases from V and 3 bases from J, with 9 bases in between. The length of the CDR3 is 14 residues. CDR3 DNA: TGTGCCAGCAGTTATCGGCCAATTGGAAACACCATATATTTT. Translated: CASSYRPIGNTIYF.

This clonotype has at least ten counts. The chain combines TRBV28 with TRBJ1-5, with D unclear. V lost 6 bases, J lost 7 bases, and 16 bases lay in between. The CDR3 consists of 14 residues. Germline CDR1 MDHEN, CDR2 SYDVKM. CDR3 loop: CASSLREFKQPQHF. The CDR3 region has the DNA TGTGCCAGCAGCCTTCGGGAGTTCAAGCAGCCCCAGCATTTT.

The sample holds many counts of this clonotype. V usage is TRBV4-1 and J usage is TRBJ2-1; D remains ambiguous. The V end lost 6 bases, the J end lost 3 bases, and 9 bases lay between the germline ends. Germline V gene sequence: CDR1 MGHRA, CDR2 YSYEKL. The CDR3 loop spans 13 amino acids. CDR3 in DNA: TGCGCCAGCAGAGGGTCTAACTACAATGAGCAGTTCTTC. This gives the protein CASRGSNYNEQFF.

This clonotype was recorded many times. The chain carries TRBV5-1 and TRBJ2-7; 9 bases are a match to TRBD2. The V gene's germline CDR1 is SGHRS and CDR2 YFSETQ. Trimming removed 4 bases from V and 1 base from J; junction bases left unmatched: 9. CDR3 length equals 16 residues. The CDR3 sequence: CASSPDPSGTSYEQYF. The CDR3 DNA reads TGCGCCAGCAGCCCCGACCCTAGCGGGACTTCCTACGAGCAGTACTTC. The variable domain in full, with the rest retrieved from reference TRBV5-1 and TRBJ2-7, is KAGVTQTPRYLIKTRGQQVTLSCSPISGHRSVSWYQQTPGQGLQFLFEYFSETQRNKGNFPGRFSGRQFSNSRSEMNVSTLELGDSALYLCASSPDPSGTSYEQYFGPGTRLTVT.

CDR3 loop: CSGGGGPEAFF. In DNA, the CDR3 is TGCAGTGGGGGGGGTGGGCCGGAAGCTTTCTTT. The chain links TRBV20-1 to TRBJ1-1, with D possibly TRBD1 on 5 matching bases. Germline lookup yields CDR1 DFQATT and CDR2 SNEGSKA (reference sequence). Between the trimmed V and J ends, which lost 7 bases and 8 bases, there was a span of 14 bases. This CDR3 contains 11 residues.

This clonotype was seen only a few times. CDR3 protein: CASRGAGEAFF. DNA of the CDR3: TGTGCCAGCCGGGGGGCAGGGGAAGCTTTCTTT. This chain connects TRBV2 to TRBJ1-1; maybe TRBD1 (6 bases). Germline V gene sequence: CDR1 SNHLY, CDR2 FYNNEI. The CDR3 extends over 11 amino acids. V gave up 8 bases and J gave up 8 bases, with 12 bases separating them.

In this sample, this clonotype turned up many times. The V call is TRBV2, the J call TRBJ2-5, with 8 positions matching TRBD1. CDR3 size: 14 residues. Germline-derived CDR1 and CDR2 are SNHLY and FYNNEI. Trimming removed 2 bases from V and 3 bases from J; junction bases left unmatched: 2. The CDR3 spells CASSERTGKETQYF. The DNA for the CDR3 is TGTGCCAGCAGTGAAAGGACAGGGAAAGAGACCCAGTACTTC.

This clonotype occurred many times. The chain is built from TRBV28 and TRBJ2-1; 7 positions match TRBD1. The germline CDR1 and CDR2 sequences are MDHEN and SYDVKM. There are 14 residues in the CDR3. V lost 6 bases to trimming and J lost 2 bases; unmatched junction nucleotides: 4. As DNA, the CDR3 is TGTGCCAGCAGAGTGACAGGGACCTACAATGAGCAGTTCTTC. Its translation is CASRVTGTYNEQFF.

The chain employs TRBV5-1 and TRBJ2-3, with 12 bases fitting TRBD2. V lost 5 bases and J lost 4; bases outside the gene matches: 8. Germline values: CDR1 SGHRS, CDR2 YFSETQ. The CDR3 contains 16 residues. Written as DNA, the CDR3 is TGCGCCAGCAGTCTTGAGACTAGCGGGAGTTCAGATACGCAGTATTTT. It encodes CASSLETSGSSDTQYF.